The rows below give T cell receptor beta chains drawn from one sample of a study of human T cells and chemical hapten exposure. TCRdb called the RACE reads again in MiXCR, with one record for every CDR3 protein. This sample yields approximately 60,000 distinct CDR3 sequences, of which about 11% are seen a single time; approximately 3.9% belongs to the top ten. This material consisted of whole blood, taken in connection with sensitization to the hapten diphenylcyclopropenone (DPC). All receptors come from a woman in her thirties or forties with alopecia areata. Some clones in this sample may be carry-over from other donors' samples. The CDR3 runs from the conserved cysteine through the conserved F or W. The D gene is left open where the match is weak. For some rows the clone size is stated as once, few or many, or as a class when expanded; others skip it.

J gene | V gene | clone size | D gene | CDR3 protein | CDR3 DNA
TRBJ2-3 | TRBV9 | many | TRBD2 | CASSVARDGGTDTQYF | TGTGCCAGCAGCGTAGCTCGGGACGGGGGGACAGATACGCAGTATTTT
TRBJ2-6 | TRBV11-2 | - | - | CASIRRGAGANVLTF | TGTGCCAGCATCCGGCGCGGGGCTGGGGCCAACGTCCTGACTTTC
TRBJ2-5 | TRBV11-2 | - | TRBD2 | CASSPGRSGIQETQYF | TGTGCCAGCAGCCCGGGGAGGAGCGGGATCCAAGAGACCCAGTACTTC
TRBJ1-3 | TRBV9 | once | - | CASSTGTPGNTIYF | TGTGCCAGCAGCACCGGGACACCTGGAAACACCATATATTTT
TRBJ2-1 | TRBV7-2 | - | - | CASSLGANNEQFF | TGTGCCAGCAGCTTAGGGGCAAACAATGAGCAGTTCTTC
TRBJ1-3 | TRBV6-2/TRBV6-3 | few | - | CASRSTQRSSGNTIYF | TGTGCCAGCAGATCTACCCAGCGGTCATCTGGAAACACCATATATTTT
TRBJ1-6 | TRBV6-4 | many | - | CASSFVGNSPLHF | TGTGCCAGCAGCTTCGTGGGGAATTCACCCCTCCACTTT
TRBJ2-7 | TRBV5-1 | few | TRBD2 | CASSSQMSGAYEQYF | TGCGCCAGCAGCTCTCAAATGAGCGGGGCCTACGAGCAGTACTTC
TRBJ2-7 | TRBV20-1 | many | TRBD1 | CSANSPGQGYEQYF | TGCAGTGCCAACTCGCCGGGACAGGGTTACGAGCAGTACTTC
TRBJ1-1 | TRBV29-1 | few | - | CSVRDGLNTEAFF | TGCAGCGTTCGGGACGGCTTGAACACTGAAGCTTTCTTT
TRBJ2-7 | TRBV7-9 | few | - | CASSVIDEQYF | TGTGCCAGCAGCGTAATCGACGAGCAGTACTTC
TRBJ2-5 | TRBV11-2 | many | - | CASSPFGGGVETQYF | TGTGCCAGCAGCCCCTTCGGAGGGGGAGTGGAGACCCAGTACTTC
TRBJ2-7 | TRBV7-2 | - | - | CASSLGRLPREQYF | TGTGCCAGCAGCTTAGGACGCCTCCCCCGGGAGCAGTACTTC
TRBJ1-1 | TRBV19 | few | TRBD1 | CASSRTGVRDTEAFF | TGTGCCAGTAGTCGTACAGGGGTACGGGACACTGAAGCTTTCTTT
TRBJ2-7 | TRBV12-3/TRBV12-4 | many | - | CASSPQASSYEQYF | TGTGCCAGCAGTCCACAGGCTTCCTCCTACGAGCAGTACTTC
TRBJ2-5 | TRBV11-2 | many | - | CASSLGQAGETQYF | TGTGCCAGCAGCTTAGGTCAGGCGGGGGAGACCCAGTACTTC
TRBJ1-6 | TRBV25-1 | many | TRBD1 | CASSESTGPNSPLHF | TGTGCCAGCAGTGAATCGACAGGGCCTAATTCACCCCTCCACTTT
TRBJ2-7 | TRBV6-2/TRBV6-3 | few | - | CAGRQAEFGEQYF | TGTGCCGGACGACAAGCGGAGTTCGGCGAGCAGTACTTC
TRBJ1-1 | TRBV2 | many | TRBD1 | CASSRDRGKAFF | TGTGCCAGCAGCAGAGACAGGGGTAAGGCTTTCTTT
TRBJ2-7 | TRBV6-6 | many | - | CASSGGDTGAKQYF | TGTGCCAGCAGTGGTGGAGACACTGGGGCAAAGCAGTACTTC
TRBJ2-5 | TRBV20-1 | once | - | CSARWDTQETQYF | TGCAGTGCTAGATGGGACACTCAAGAGACCCAGTACTTC
TRBJ1-1 | TRBV10-3 | - | - | CAISAVGTEAFF | TGTGCCATCAGTGCGGTGGGCACTGAAGCTTTCTTT
TRBJ1-1 | TRBV6-6 | many | - | CASSSAQGRRTEAFF | TGTGCCAGCAGTTCCGCGCAGGGACGTCGTACTGAAGCTTTCTTT
TRBJ1-3 | TRBV15 | - | - | CATSRDPQVSGNTIYF | TGTGCCACCAGCAGAGATCCCCAGGTCTCTGGAAACACCATATATTTT
TRBJ2-3 | TRBV6-6 | - | - | CASTQGGGPDTQYF | TGTGCCAGCACCCAAGGGGGGGGCCCAGATACGCAGTATTTT
TRBJ2-3 | TRBV7-7 | - | TRBD2 | CASSPIPAGGAADTQYF | TGTGCTAGCAGCCCGATCCCCGCGGGGGGGGCGGCAGATACGCAGTATTTT
TRBJ2-2 | TRBV2 | few | - | CASGLGRMGAGELFF | TGTGCCAGCGGATTAGGACGGATGGGGGCCGGGGAGCTGTTTTTT
TRBJ2-1 | TRBV19 | - | TRBD1 | CASSKGTGNHEQFF | TGTGCCAGTAGTAAAGGGACAGGGAACCATGAGCAGTTCTTC
TRBJ2-7 | TRBV6-2/TRBV6-3 | many | - | CASSYSERKYF | TGTGCCAGCAGTTACTCGGAGAGGAAGTACTTC
TRBJ1-3 | TRBV14 | few | - | CASSLALSSGNTIYF | TGTGCCAGCAGCCTAGCTCTTAGCTCTGGAAACACCATATATTTT
TRBJ2-2 | TRBV29-1 | few | TRBD1 | CSCQRQGGTGELFF | TGCAGCTGCCAGAGACAGGGTGGAACCGGGGAGCTGTTTTTT
TRBJ2-2 | TRBV29-1 | many | TRBD2 | CSAERGDTGELFF | TGCAGCGCAGAGCGGGGGGACACCGGGGAGCTGTTTTTT
TRBJ2-5 | TRBV7-3 | many | - | CASSPGSPIGTQYF | TGTGCCAGCAGCCCAGGGTCTCCGATCGGGACCCAGTACTTC
TRBJ2-5 | TRBV27 | few | - | CASSPPASLRETQYF | TGTGCCAGCAGTCCCCCCGCTAGCCTACGAGAGACCCAGTACTTC
TRBJ2-5 | TRBV7-8 | - | TRBD2 | CASSSRVAGGQETQYF | TGTGCCAGCAGCTCTCGAGTAGCGGGGGGCCAAGAGACCCAGTACTTC
TRBJ2-5 | TRBV29-1 | - | TRBD1 | CSGRRTGIQETQYF | TGCAGCGGCCGAAGGACAGGGATCCAAGAGACCCAGTACTTC
TRBJ1-1 | TRBV29-1 | many | - | CSVRTGVVTFF | TGCAGCGTTCGAACAGGAGTTGTAACTTTCTTT
TRBJ1-5 | TRBV29-1 | few | - | CSVHTGIGNQPQHF | TGCAGCGTTCATACAGGGATAGGCAATCAGCCCCAGCATTTT
TRBJ1-1 | TRBV10-3 | few | - | CAISDGGWTEAFF | TGTGCCATCAGTGACGGAGGATGGACTGAAGCTTTCTTT
TRBJ1-3 | TRBV28 | many | - | CASSLGRGGNTIYF | TGTGCCAGCAGTCTTGGGAGGGGCGGAAACACCATATATTTT
TRBJ1-1 | TRBV7-2 | many | - | CASSLVVGRRTEAFF | TGTGCCAGCAGCTTAGTGGTAGGGAGGAGGACTGAAGCTTTCTTT
TRBJ2-7 | TRBV6-5 | many | - | CATKRDSSSYEQYF | TGTGCCACCAAGAGGGACTCCAGCTCCTACGAGCAGTACTTC
TRBJ2-7 | TRBV18 | few | - | CASSPEQGQGSYEQYF | TGTGCCAGCTCACCAGAGCAAGGGCAGGGCTCCTACGAGCAGTACTTC
TRBJ1-1 | TRBV5-6 | many | - | CASSFGGAEAFF | TGTGCCAGCAGCTTCGGGGGCGCTGAAGCTTTCTTT
TRBJ2-1 | TRBV12-3/TRBV12-4 | many | - | CASSLSTGQPSYNEQFF | TGTGCCAGCAGTTTATCGACGGGGCAACCCTCCTACAATGAGCAGTTCTTC
TRBJ2-1 | TRBV6-2/TRBV6-3 | few | - | CASSWSGTRQFF | TGTGCCAGCAGTTGGTCAGGGACTCGGCAGTTCTTC
TRBJ2-1 | TRBV5-1 | - | - | CASSTGPADEQFF | TGCGCCAGCAGCACAGGACCTGCCGATGAGCAGTTCTTC
TRBJ2-2 | TRBV9 | few | TRBD2 | CASSASGTSGILGDTGELFF | TGTGCCAGCAGCGCTTCCGGGACTAGCGGGATTTTGGGGGACACCGGGGAGCTGTTTTTT
TRBJ2-6 | TRBV12-3/TRBV12-4 | many | - | CASSPTGGLSGANVLTF | TGTGCCAGCAGTCCGACAGGAGGTTTATCTGGGGCCAACGTCCTGACTTTC
TRBJ2-1 | TRBV28 | few | TRBD2 | CASSPGTSGRSAYNEQFF | TGTGCCAGCAGCCCCGGGACTAGCGGGAGAAGCGCCTACAATGAGCAGTTCTTC
TRBJ1-5 | TRBV6-1 | - | - | CASSEAGTPYSNQPQHF | TGTGCCAGCAGTGAAGCCGGGACACCCTATAGCAATCAGCCCCAGCATTTT
TRBJ2-5 | TRBV6-6 | medium-sized | - | CASSPPGRETQYF | TGTGCCAGCAGTCCACCGGGGAGGGAGACCCAGTACTTC
TRBJ2-3 | TRBV2 | few | - | CASNNRDPTDTQYF | TGTGCCAGCAACAACAGGGACCCCACAGATACGCAGTATTTT
TRBJ2-3 | TRBV28 | many | - | CASSSYTDTQYF | TGTGCCAGCAGTTCGTACACAGATACGCAGTATTTT